This T cell receptor (beta chain) was sequenced during a study of monozygotic twins with inflammatory bowel disease. With eight separate reactions per sample, the authors made cDNA. Nested PCRs (16 and 9 cycles, two total) were applied to TCRalpha and TCRbeta cDNA. TCRdb reanalyzed the 5' RACE reads, giving one entry per CDR3 protein sequence and no DNA. This sample's clone table lists approximately 400,000 distinct CDR3 sequences. The CDR3 length is 15 residues. Germline CDR1 and CDR2: ENHRY and SYGVKD. In the case of this clonotype: The antigen remains undetermined.

General study results and limits: No separation of different T cell subtypes was possible. Other individuals had fewer clonotypes in common with IBD patients than with healthy twins, especially with disease activity.

The TCR originated in a human donor with ulcerative colitis or Crohn's disease, or a healthy co-twin of an affected twin (not recorded which). The V call is TRBV10-3, the J call TRBJ2-7; the TRBD1 assignment by TCRdb is unverifiable without DNA. The sample taken for sequencing was blood. Here the CDR3 reads CAISESPTGTHEQYF.